A few counts support the clone carrying this TCR beta chain. The data were taken from a study of blood T cell repertoires in COVID-19. How the authors handled the data: The authors estimated nucleated cell counts from reference gene primer amplification. Assay used: immunoSEQ multiplex PCR; TCRdb lists only in-frame clones, some missing. V, J and clone size are those of that table, while D and trimming were read from the DNA. In the table there are some 220,000 clones, approximately 84% of which are singletons. Germline assignment: CDR1 SGHTS and CDR2 YDEGEE. V lost 1 base and J 4 bases, leaving 11 bases between the germline ends. This CDR3 has 14 residues.

Input material: peripheral blood. This chain links TRBV5-8 with TRBJ1-1; D is perhaps TRBD1 (6 bases). This receptor was taken from a man aged 45-65 years with acute or convalescent COVID-19. The DNA for the CDR3 is TGTGCCAGCAGCTTGATCACAGGGATCACTGAAGCTTTCTTT. It encodes CASSLITGITEAFF. Drawing the rest from reference TRBV5-8 and TRBJ1-1, the complete variable domain is EAGVTQSPTHLIKTRGQQATLRCSPISGHTSVYWYQQALGLGLQFLLWYDEGEERNRGNFPPRFSGRQFPNYSSELNVNALELEDSALYLCASSLITGITEAFFGQGTRLTVV.